This TCR beta chain is from a study of Ad26.COV2.S vaccination and SARS-CoV-2 variants. Study as a whole: Enrolled in COV1001, the donor was in the Ad26.COV2.S trial arm, which received the vaccine.

This clone has only a few counts. Sequencing was performed with immunoSEQ multiplex PCR; in TCRdb, only in-frame clones are kept and a portion is missing. The repertoire has hundreds of thousands of clones, around nine tenths of them found once; the top ten carry over 9%. Treatment here: approximately 18 received Ad26.COV2.S at low or high dose, single or two shots; roughly five received placebo; per-sample allocation not given. Collection of samples fell on day 63 after the first vaccine or placebo injection. Adults aged 18-55 years in Boston included the donor. The sample in question was peripheral blood, obtained in a trial of Ad26.COV2.S vaccine versus placebo. The TCR originated in a person between 18 and 59 years old who received the Ad26.COV2.S COVID-19 vaccine or a placebo.

In DNA form, the CDR3 reads TGTGCCAGCAGCTATGCTAGATTCTACGAGCAGTACTTC. This codes for CASSYARFYEQYF. This rearrangement joins TRBV7-2 to TRBJ2-7; D unresolved. Germline assignment: CDR1 SGHTA and CDR2 FQGNSA. The ends were cut back, 4 bases at V and 3 bases at J, with 10 bases in the middle. The CDR3 sequence is 13 residues long.